The clone carrying this T cell receptor (beta chain) was observed a handful of times. Antigen unknown. The source of the sample is a study of T-cell reconstitution after alpha-beta-depleted transplantation in children. Whole-study findings and limits: Surviving thymic progenitors and recipient T cells were the source of high TCRbeta diversity at day 60 in some patients. Fresh T-cell production supplied most of the T-cell counts and diversity seen one year after transplant. Where alpha-beta T cells came from about two months after transplant was reportedly several hundred expanded graft clones.

Preparation of the TCRbeta library involved a method that used unique molecular identifiers. TCRdb re-analysed the PCR reads in MiXCR, keeping a single row per CDR3 protein. Of about 440,000 distinct CDR3 sequences in the sample, around two fifths were seen once. Germline CDR1 reads SGDLS; CDR2 reads YYNGEE. This CDR3 is built from 15 residues. V lost 0 bases to trimming and J lost 5 bases, with 13 bases between them. The rearrangement joins TRBV9 to TRBJ2-3, with D maybe TRBD2 (6 bases). The TCR comes from a girl aged 2 to 10 with aplastic anemia, due to receive a stem cell transplant. The material sequenced was PBMCs, taken before TCRalphabeta/CD19-depleted stem cell transplant. The CDR3 nucleotides are TGTGCCAGCAGCGTAGCTGGAGGGAGTGGAGATACGCAGTATTTT. Translating gives CASSVAGGSGDTQYF.